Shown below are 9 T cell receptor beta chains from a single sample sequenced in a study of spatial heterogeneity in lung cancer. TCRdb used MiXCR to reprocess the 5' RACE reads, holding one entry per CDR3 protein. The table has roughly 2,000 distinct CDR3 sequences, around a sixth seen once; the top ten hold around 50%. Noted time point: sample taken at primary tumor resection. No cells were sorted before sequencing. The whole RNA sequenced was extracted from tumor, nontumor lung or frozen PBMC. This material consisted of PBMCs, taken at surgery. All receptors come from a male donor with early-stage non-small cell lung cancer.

The CDR3 sequence is CASSLPWTGAYGYTF. Here the CDR3 DNA reads TGTGCCAGCAGCTTACCCTGGACAGGAGCTTATGGCTACACCTTC. The rearrangement links TRBV7-9 to TRBJ1-2, with TRBD1 identical over 7 bases. Germline V gives CDR1 SEHNR, CDR2 FQNEAQ (reference sequence). With 2 bases clipped from V and 5 bases from J, the junction kept 8 bases outside the gene matches. The CDR3 length is 15 residues. The full variable domain, rest sourced from reference TRBV7-9 and TRBJ1-2, is DTGVSQNPRHKITKRGQNVTFRCDPISEHNRLYWYRQTLGQGPEFLTYFQNEAQLEKSRLLSDRFSAERPKGSFSTLEIQRTEQGDSAMYLCASSLPWTGAYGYTFGSGTRLTVV.

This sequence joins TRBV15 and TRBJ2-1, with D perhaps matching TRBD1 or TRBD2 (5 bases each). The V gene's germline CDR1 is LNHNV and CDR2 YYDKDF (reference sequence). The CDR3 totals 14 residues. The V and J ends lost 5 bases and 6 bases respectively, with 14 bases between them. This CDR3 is CATSVYRGGNEQFF. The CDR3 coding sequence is TGTGCCACCAGCGTATACCGTGGGGGCAATGAGCAGTTCTTC.

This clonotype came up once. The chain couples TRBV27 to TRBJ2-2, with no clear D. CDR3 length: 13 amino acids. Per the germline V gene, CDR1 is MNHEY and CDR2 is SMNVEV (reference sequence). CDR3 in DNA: TGTGCGCTCCGGCACAGGAACACCGGGGAGCTGTTTTTT. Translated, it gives CALRHRNTGELFF.

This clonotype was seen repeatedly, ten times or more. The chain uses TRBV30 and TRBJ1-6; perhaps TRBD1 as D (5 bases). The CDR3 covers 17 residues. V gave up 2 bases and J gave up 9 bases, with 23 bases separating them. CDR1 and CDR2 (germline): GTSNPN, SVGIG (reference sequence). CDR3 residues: CAWSRTTSGAGGSPLHF. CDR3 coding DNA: TGTGCCTGGAGTCGGACAACCTCCGGGGCCGGCGGTTCACCCCTCCACTTT.

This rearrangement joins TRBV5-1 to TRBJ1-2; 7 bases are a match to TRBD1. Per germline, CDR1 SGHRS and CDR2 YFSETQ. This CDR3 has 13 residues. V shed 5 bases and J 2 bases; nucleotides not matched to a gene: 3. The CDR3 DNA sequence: TGCGCCAGCAGAACAGGGGAGAACTATGGCTACACCTTC. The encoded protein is CASRTGENYGYTF.

The CDR3 DNA is TGTGCCAGCAGTTACGGGGCCGAGTATGAGCAGTTCTTC. It yields the protein CASSYGAEYEQFF. The chain recombines TRBV6-2 or TRBV6-3 with TRBJ2-1; the D gene is possibly TRBD1 (5 bases). CDR1 is MNHEY and CDR2 is SVGEGT in the germline V gene. V dropped 2 bases and J dropped 8 bases, with 10 bases sitting between them. The CDR3 runs to 13 residues.

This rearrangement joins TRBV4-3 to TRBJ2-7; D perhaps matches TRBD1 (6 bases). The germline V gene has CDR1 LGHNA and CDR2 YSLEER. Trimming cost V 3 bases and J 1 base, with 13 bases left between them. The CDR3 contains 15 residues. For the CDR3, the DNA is TGCGCCAGCAGCCACAGCGGCAGGGGTTCCTACGAGCAGTACTTC. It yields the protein CASSHSGRGSYEQYF.

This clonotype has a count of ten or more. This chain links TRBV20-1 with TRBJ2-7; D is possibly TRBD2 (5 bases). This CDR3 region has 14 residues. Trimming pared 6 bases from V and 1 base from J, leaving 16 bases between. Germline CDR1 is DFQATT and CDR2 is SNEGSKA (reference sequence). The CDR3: CSAHSWGESYEQYF. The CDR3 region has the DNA TGCAGTGCCCACTCATGGGGAGAGTCCTACGAGCAGTACTTC.

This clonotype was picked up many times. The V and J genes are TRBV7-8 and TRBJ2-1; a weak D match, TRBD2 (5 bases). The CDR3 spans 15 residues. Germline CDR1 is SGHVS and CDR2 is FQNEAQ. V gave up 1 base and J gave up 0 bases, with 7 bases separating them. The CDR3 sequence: CASSLGTFSYNEQFF. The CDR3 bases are TGTGCCAGCAGCTTAGGGACTTTCTCCTACAATGAGCAGTTCTTC. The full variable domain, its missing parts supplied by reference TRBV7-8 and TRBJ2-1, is GAGVSQSPRYKVAKRGQDVALRCDPISGHVSLFWYQQALGQGPEFLTYFQNEAQLDKSGLPSDRFFAERPEGSVSTLKIQRTQQEDSAVYLCASSLGTFSYNEQFFGPGTRLTVL.